The subject of this entry is one T cell receptor (beta chain). Germline-derived CDR1 and CDR2 are SGHNT and YYREEE (reference sequence). The CDR3 covers 17 residues. V gave up 2 bases and J gave up 3 bases; unmatched junction bases: 11. Original methodology: By means of reference gene primer amplification, nucleated cell counts were estimated. Using immunoSEQ multiplex PCR, the repertoire was profiled, and TCRdb retains in-frame clones only, with some absent. V, J and clone size reflect that table, while D and trimming were determined from the DNA. This sample has approximately 260,000 clones, with approximately 90% found just once. This record comes from a study of blood T cell repertoires in COVID-19.

This clonotype was sampled from a young man with active or convalescent COVID-19. The rearrangement joins TRBV5-4 to TRBJ1-1; TRBD1 matches 9 bases. Sample: peripheral blood. The CDR3 region is CASSFALEWDRDTEAFF. CDR3 bases: TGTGCCAGCAGCTTCGCCTTAGAATGGGACAGGGACACTGAAGCTTTCTTT.